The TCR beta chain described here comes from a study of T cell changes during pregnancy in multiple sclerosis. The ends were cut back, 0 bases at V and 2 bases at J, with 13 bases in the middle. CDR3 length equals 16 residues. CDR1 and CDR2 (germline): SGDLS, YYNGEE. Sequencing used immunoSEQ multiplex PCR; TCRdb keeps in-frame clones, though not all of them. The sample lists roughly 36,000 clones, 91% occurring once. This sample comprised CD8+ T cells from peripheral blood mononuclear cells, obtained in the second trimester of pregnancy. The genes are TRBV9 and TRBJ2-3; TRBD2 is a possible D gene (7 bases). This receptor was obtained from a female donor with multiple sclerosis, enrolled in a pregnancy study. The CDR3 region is CASSVVAGATTDTQYF. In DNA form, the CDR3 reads TGTGCCAGCAGCGTAGTTGCGGGGGCGACCACAGATACGCAGTATTTT.